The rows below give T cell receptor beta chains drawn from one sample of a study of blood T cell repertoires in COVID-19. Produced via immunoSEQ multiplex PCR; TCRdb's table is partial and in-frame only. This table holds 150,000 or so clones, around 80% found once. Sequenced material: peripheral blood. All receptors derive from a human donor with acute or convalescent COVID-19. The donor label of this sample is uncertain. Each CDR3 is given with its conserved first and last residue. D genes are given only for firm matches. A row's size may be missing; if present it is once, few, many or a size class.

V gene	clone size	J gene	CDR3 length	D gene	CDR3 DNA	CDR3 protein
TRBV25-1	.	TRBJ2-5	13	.	TGTGCCAGCAGTGAAGCAGGCGGGGAGACCCAGTACTTC	CASSEAGGETQYF
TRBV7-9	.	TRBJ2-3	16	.	TGTGCCAGCAGTCCAATGCGCGGGGCGAGCACAGATACGCAGTATTTT	CASSPMRGASTDTQYF
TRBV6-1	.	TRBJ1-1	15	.	TGTGCCAGCAGTGAAAGTTCGACAGCGAACACTGAAGCTTTCTTT	CASSESSTANTEAFF
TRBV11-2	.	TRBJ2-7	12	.	TGTGCCAGCAGCTTGGGCGTTGCGGGGCAGTACTTC	CASSLGVAGQYF
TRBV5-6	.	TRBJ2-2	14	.	TGTGCCAGCAGCCAGGGACACGGGGCCGGGGAGCTGTTTTTT	CASSQGHGAGELFF
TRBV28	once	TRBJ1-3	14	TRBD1	TGTGCCAGCAGTAGACAGGGCTCTGGAAACACCATATATTTT	CASSRQGSGNTIYF
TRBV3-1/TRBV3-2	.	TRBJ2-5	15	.	TGTGCCAGCAGCCAAGAGCGCAGGGGTGGAGAGACCCAGTACTTC	CASSQERRGGETQYF
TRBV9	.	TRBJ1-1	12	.	TGTGCCAGCGCACAGGTGAACACTGAAGCTTTCTTT	CASAQVNTEAFF
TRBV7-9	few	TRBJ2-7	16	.	TGTGCCAGCAGCTTGAGCCTAGCGCCTACCCCTTACGAGCAGTACTTC	CASSLSLAPTPYEQYF
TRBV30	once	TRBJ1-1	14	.	TGTGCCTGGAGAAAGGACACGCTGAACACTGAAGCTTTCTTT	CAWRKDTLNTEAFF
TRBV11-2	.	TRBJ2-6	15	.	TGTGCCAGCAGCCCGTACAGAGCTGGGGCCAACGTCCTGACTTTC	CASSPYRAGANVLTF
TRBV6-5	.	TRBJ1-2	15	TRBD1	TGTGCCAGCACCCCTGCGGGACAGGCGTCGGGAGGCTACACCTTC	CASTPAGQASGGYTF
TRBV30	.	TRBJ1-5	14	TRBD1	TGTGCCTGGAGTGCCGGACAGGGGAACCAGCCCCAGCATTTT	CAWSAGQGNQPQHF
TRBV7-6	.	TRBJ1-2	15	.	TGTGCCAGCAGCCCAACCGACAGGTTACTAGGAGGCTACACCTTC	CASSPTDRLLGGYTF
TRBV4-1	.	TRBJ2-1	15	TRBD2	TGCGCCAGCAGCCAAGCGGGACTAGCTTACAATGAGCAGTTCTTC	CASSQAGLAYNEQFF
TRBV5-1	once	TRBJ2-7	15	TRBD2	TGCGCCAGCAGGACGGGACTAGCGGGAGCCTACGAGCAGTACTTC	CASRTGLAGAYEQYF
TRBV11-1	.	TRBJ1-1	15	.	TGTGCCAGCAGCTTAGGTTTCAGCGGGAACACTGAAGCTTTCTTT	CASSLGFSGNTEAFF
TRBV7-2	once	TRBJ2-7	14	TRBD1	TGTGCCAGCAGCTTAGGACAGGGGGCCTACGAGCAGTACTTC	CASSLGQGAYEQYF
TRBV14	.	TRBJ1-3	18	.	TGTGCCAGCAGCCAAGCCCCTTTTTGGCAGGGTGCAGGAAACACCATATATTTT	CASSQAPFWQGAGNTIYF
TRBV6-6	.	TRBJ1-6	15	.	TGTGCCACAACAGCCGGGAGCTCCTATAATTCACCCCTCCACTTT	CATTAGSSYNSPLHF
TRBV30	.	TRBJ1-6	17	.	TGTGCCTGGAGCCAGGGTCTCAGGAGCTCCTATAATTCACCCCTCCACTTT	CAWSQGLRSSYNSPLHF
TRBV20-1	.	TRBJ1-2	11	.	TGCAGTATTTTCCTTTCCTATGGCTACACCTTC	CSIFLSYGYTF
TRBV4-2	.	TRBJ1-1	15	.	TGTGCCAGCAGACCACGGAGCCGGGGGGCAGGGTTAGCTTTCTTT	CASRPRSRGAGLAFF
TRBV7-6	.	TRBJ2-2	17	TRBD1	TGTGCCAGCAGCTCACGCCCGGGACAGGGGGGACCCGGGGAGCTGTTTTTT	CASSSRPGQGGPGELFF
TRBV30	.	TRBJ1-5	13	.	TGTGCCTGGAGTGGACAGCGCAATCAGCCCCAGCATTTT	CAWSGQRNQPQHF
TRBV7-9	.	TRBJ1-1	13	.	TGTGCCAGCAGCGATGTCAGGGGCTCTGAAGCTTTCTTT	CASSDVRGSEAFF
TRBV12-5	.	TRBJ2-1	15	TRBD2	TGTGCTAGTGGTTTGGTACTAGCGGCCCACAATGAGCAGTTCTTC	CASGLVLAAHNEQFF
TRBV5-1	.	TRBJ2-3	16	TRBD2	TGCGCCAGCAGCCCTAGCGGGGGCCCTAGCACAGATACGCAGTATTTT	CASSPSGGPSTDTQYF
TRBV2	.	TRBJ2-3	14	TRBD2	TGTGCCAGCAGTCGCGGGGGTCCTACAGATACGCAGTATTTT	CASSRGGPTDTQYF
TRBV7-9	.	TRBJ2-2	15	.	TGTGCCAGCAGCTTAGCGGGGCGTCGGACCGGGGAGCTGTTTTTT	CASSLAGRRTGELFF
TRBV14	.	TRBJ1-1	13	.	TGTGCCAGCAGCCAAGGTGGCAGGCCTCCAGCTTTCTTT	CASSQGGRPPAFF
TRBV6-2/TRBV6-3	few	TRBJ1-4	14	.	TGTGCCAGCAGCCCGAGCCTCGGAGATGAAAAACTGTTTTTT	CASSPSLGDEKLFF
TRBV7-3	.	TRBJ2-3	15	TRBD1	TGTGCCAGCAGCGACCCCGGGACAGGGCCAGATACGCAGTATTTT	CASSDPGTGPDTQYF
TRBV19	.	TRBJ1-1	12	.	TGTGCCAGTAGTTCGGGTGACACTGAAGCTTTCTTT	CASSSGDTEAFF
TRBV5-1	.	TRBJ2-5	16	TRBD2	TGCGCCAGCAGCCCACGGACTAGCGCGGATCAAGAGACCCAGTACTTC	CASSPRTSADQETQYF
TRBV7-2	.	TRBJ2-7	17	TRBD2	TGTGCCAGCAGCTGGGTGAACTCGGGGGGAGCTGTTTACGAGCAGTACTTC	CASSWVNSGGAVYEQYF
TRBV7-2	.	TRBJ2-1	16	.	TGTGCCAGCAGCTTTCGGGGAGGAAACTCCTACAATGAGCAGTTCTTC	CASSFRGGNSYNEQFF